The following is a T cell receptor (beta chain) sequence with its context. The sample originates from a study of CD8 T cells in Susac syndrome. An input of about 0.5 to 1 ug of RNA was subjected to reverse transcription using random hexamers. From the immunoSEQ multiplex PCR reads, TCRdb called clonotypes with MiXCR, one entry per CDR3 protein. The sample lists under 200,000 distinct CDR3 sequences; roughly 92% were seen once. Germline V lookup: CDR1 MGHRA, CDR2 YSYEKL. After removal of 1 base from V and 1 base from J, the junction contained 5 bases not matched to a gene. The CDR3 contains 16 residues.

The sample consisted of CD4+ T cells from PBMCs. The receptor's source is a human donor in good health. The gene calls are TRBV4-1 and TRBJ2-3; 7 nucleotides line up with TRBD1. In nucleotides, the CDR3 is TGCGCCAGCAGCCAAGGACAGGGAATGGGCACAGATACGCAGTATTTT. Protein product: CASSQGQGMGTDTQYF.